One TCR beta chain is described in this entry. Looked up from germline, CDR1 is SGHNT and CDR2 is YENEEA. This CDR3 comprises 13 residues. V lost 2 bases and J lost 6, with 9 bases in between. This sample is drawn from a study of blood T cell repertoires in COVID-19. Background on the study: Acute and convalescent COVID-19 specimens originated in the United States, Italy and Spain. The cDNA or gDNA used as material had been derived from T cells, B-cell-depleted T cells, or PBMCs.

Participants' reported clinical history set cohort assignment. Sequenced by immunoSEQ multiplex PCR; TCRdb stores in-frame clones only, minus some. The data contain about 240,000 clones, about 86% of them singletons. The sequence came from a woman between 40 and 55 years old with acute COVID-19. This rearrangement joins TRBV11-3 to TRBJ2-3, with D unclear. Sequences were obtained from PBMCs or T cells enriched from blood (not recorded which). The CDR3 coding sequence is TGTGCCAGCAGCTTAACCGCGGCGGATACGCAGTATTTT. Amino acids: CASSLTAADTQYF. Based on the CDR3 plus reference TRBV11-3 and TRBJ2-3, the full variable domain is EAGVVQSPRYKIIEKKQPVAFWCNPISGHNTLYWYLQNLGQGPELLIRYENEEAVDDSQLPKDRFSAERLKGVDSTLKIQPAELGDSAVYLCASSLTAADTQYFGPGTRLTVL.